The 8 T cell receptor beta chains presented below share a single source sample, sequenced in a study of shared clonotypes between healthy human individuals. Sequencing was performed with immunoSEQ multiplex PCR; in TCRdb, only in-frame clones are kept and a portion is missing. The sample gives about 980,000 clones, over 60% of which show up once; approximately 1.5% is in the top ten. Sequences were obtained from memory CD4+ T cells sorted from blood. Subset given: CD45RA-negative fraction. The receptor set was obtained from a man aged 18 to 29 in good health.

This sequence joins TRBV11-3 and TRBJ1-6, with D hard to call. CDR3 length: 15 amino acids. Trimming stripped 5 bases from V and 8 bases from J, with 16 bases between. Germline CDR1 and CDR2: SGHNT and YENEEA. CDR3: CASSLTSGKDSPLHF. CDR3 nucleotide sequence: TGTGCCAGCAGCCTAACGTCCGGCAAGGATTCACCCCTCCACTTT.

A word on this clone: The same CDR3 can be traced to other DNA sequences in this sample. The V and J genes are TRBV2 and TRBJ2-7, with D perhaps given as TRBD1 or TRBD2 (5 bases each). Trimming took 11 bases from V and 0 from J, leaving 11 bases between them. The CDR3 contains 12 residues. The germline V gene has CDR1 SNHLY and CDR2 FYNNEI. As DNA, the CDR3 is TGTGCCGGATCAGGGAGCTCCTACGAGCAGTACTTC. It translates to CAGSGSSYEQYF.

V is TRBV7-2 and J is TRBJ2-7, with TRBD2 matching 7 bases. This CDR3 has 14 residues. Germline CDR1 is SGHTA and CDR2 is FQGNSA. The J segment lost 5 bases and the V segment lost 2 bases, leaving 6 bases of the junction unmatched. The DNA of the CDR3 is TGTGCCAGCAGCTTACGAAGCGGGACCAACGAGCAGTACTTC. It specifies CASSLRSGTNEQYF.

The count of this clone is one. The chain has TRBV5-6 and TRBJ1-3; TRBD1 matches at 9 bases. This CDR3 is 13 amino acids long. The V segment lost 2 bases and the J segment 9 bases; nucleotides outside the gene matches: 3. Germline values: CDR1 SGHDT, CDR2 YYEEEE. This CDR3 is CASSFGQGSTIYF. The CDR3 DNA reads TGTGCCAGCAGCTTCGGACAGGGGAGCACCATATATTTT.

The chain joins TRBV11-2 to TRBJ2-7, with 8 bases identical to TRBD1. With V trimmed by 3 bases and J by 2 bases, 6 bases remained unmatched. Germline-derived CDR1 and CDR2 are SGHAT and FQNNGV. The CDR3 sequence is 15 residues long. CDR3 sequence (DNA): TGTGCCAGCAGCTTGGCCGGGACAGGACCCTACGAGCAGTACTTC. It specifies CASSLAGTGPYEQYF.

Details on this clone: Additional DNA sequences in this sample encode the identical CDR3. The rearrangement links TRBV6-6 to TRBJ2-1, with D maybe TRBD1 (6 bases). The ends were cut back, 10 bases at V and 4 bases at J, with 14 bases in the middle. Germline V gene lookup returns CDR1 MNHNY and CDR2 SVGAGI (reference sequence). This CDR3 contains 13 residues. CDR3: CAIRDTAYNEQFF. CDR3 nucleotide sequence: TGTGCCATACGGGACACTGCTTACAATGAGCAGTTCTTC.

V gene TRBV11-3 combines with J gene TRBJ2-3; D is unclear. The CDR3 consists of 17 residues. V was pared by 1 base and J by 6 bases, with 20 bases between. Germline-derived CDR1 and CDR2 are SGHNT and YENEEA. The CDR3, as DNA: TGTGCCAGCAGCTTAGGTAGTCTGGAACCGGCTGGGGATACGCAGTATTTT. Amino acid sequence: CASSLGSLEPAGDTQYF.

The chain uses TRBV30 and TRBJ2-1; 10 bases are a match to TRBD2. V lost 3 bases, J lost 5 bases, and 7 bases stayed unmatched. CDR1 is GTSNPN and CDR2 is SVGIG in the germline V gene (reference sequence). There are 15 residues in the CDR3. The CDR3 DNA sequence: TGTGCCTGGAGATATAAGCGGGAGGGAAACAATGAGCAGTTCTTC. It encodes CAWRYKREGNNEQFF.